This TCR beta chain was observed in a study of blood T cell repertoires in COVID-19. Study as a whole: Researchers got acute and convalescent COVID-19 samples from the United States, Italy and Spain. The cDNA or gDNA used as material had been derived from T cells, B-cell-depleted T cells, or PBMCs.

Unmatched junction bases numbered 5, after V lost 3 bases and J lost 0 bases. The CDR3 totals 15 residues. Germline V lookup: CDR1 DFQATT, CDR2 SNEGSKA (reference sequence). The Seattle site enrolled patients during active infection and followed them longitudinally. Methods used by the authors: Reference gene primer amplification gave estimated nucleated cell counts. Some clones are missing from TCRdb's copy, which holds only in-frame ones; the method was immunoSEQ multiplex PCR. Clone size and the V and J calls come from that table; the DNA yielded D and trimming. The sample consists of roughly 570,000 clones, around 90% of them appearing once.

The rearrangement uses TRBV20-1 and TRBJ2-7; 10 nucleotides match TRBD2. The sample was peripheral blood. This TCR was recovered from a woman aged 50 to 60 with COVID-19, enrolled during active disease. The CDR3 DNA is TGCAGTGCTAGTAGTCTAGCGGGGGACTCCTACGAGCAGTACTTC. Protein: CSASSLAGDSYEQYF.